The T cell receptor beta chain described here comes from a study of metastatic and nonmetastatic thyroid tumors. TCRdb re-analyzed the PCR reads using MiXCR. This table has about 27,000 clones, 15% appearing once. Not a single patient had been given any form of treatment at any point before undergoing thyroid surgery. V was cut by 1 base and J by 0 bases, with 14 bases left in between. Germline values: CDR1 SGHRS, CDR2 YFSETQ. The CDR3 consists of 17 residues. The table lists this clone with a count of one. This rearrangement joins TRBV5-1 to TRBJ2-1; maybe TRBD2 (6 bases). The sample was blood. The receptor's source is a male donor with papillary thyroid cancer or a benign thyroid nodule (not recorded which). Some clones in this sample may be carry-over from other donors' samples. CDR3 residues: CASSLWGSGSSYNEQFF. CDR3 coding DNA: TGCGCCAGCAGCTTGTGGGGTTCCGGGAGCTCCTACAATGAGCAGTTCTTC.